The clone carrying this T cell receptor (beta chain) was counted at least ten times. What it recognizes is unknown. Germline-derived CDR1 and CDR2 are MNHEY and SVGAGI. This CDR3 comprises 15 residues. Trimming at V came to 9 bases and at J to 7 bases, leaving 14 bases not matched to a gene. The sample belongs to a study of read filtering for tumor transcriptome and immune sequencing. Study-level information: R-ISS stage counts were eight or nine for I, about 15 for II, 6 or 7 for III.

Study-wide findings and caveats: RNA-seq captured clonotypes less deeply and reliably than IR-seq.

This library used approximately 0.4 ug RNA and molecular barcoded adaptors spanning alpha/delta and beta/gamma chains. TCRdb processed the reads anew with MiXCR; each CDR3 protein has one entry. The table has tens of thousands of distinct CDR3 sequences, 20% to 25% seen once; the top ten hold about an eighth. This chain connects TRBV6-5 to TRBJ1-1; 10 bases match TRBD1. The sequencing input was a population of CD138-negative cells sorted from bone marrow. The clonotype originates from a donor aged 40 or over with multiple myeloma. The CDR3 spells CASGFDRGLWGEAFF. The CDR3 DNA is TGTGCCAGTGGTTTTGACAGGGGGCTGTGGGGTGAAGCTTTCTTT.